Following are 22 T cell receptor beta chains from one sample sequenced in a study of CD8+ T cells in alopecia areata. Described treatment: oral pan-JAK inhibitor, 5-10 mg twice daily. Sequencing templates came from extracted RNA that was reverse transcribed into cDNA. Assay used: immunoSEQ multiplex PCR; TCRdb lists only in-frame clones, some missing. The sample records over 150,000 clones, around three fifths being singletons. The material was CD8+ T cells sorted from blood, obtained at week 24, from a patient treated with tofacitinib. Receptors originate from a human donor with alopecia areata.

The rearrangement joins TRBV21-1 to TRBJ2-7; TRBD1 reflects the table's D call only, with no check against the DNA. TRBV21-1 is marked as a pseudogene. This CDR3 is 15 amino acids long. The CDR3 nucleotides read TGTGCCAGCCCGACTGGACAGTCCCCCTCCTACGAGCAGTACTTC. Translating gives CASPTGQSPSYEQYF.

This clone has just a few counts. The chain employs TRBV7-9 and TRBJ2-1, with 9 bases identical to TRBD1. Trimming at V came to 5 bases and at J to 6 bases, leaving 8 bases not matched to a gene. Germline V lookup: CDR1 SEHNR, CDR2 FQNEAQ (reference sequence). CDR3 size: 15 residues. The CDR3 here is CASSLPGQGRNEQFF. The CDR3 region has the DNA TGTGCCAGCAGCCTACCGGGACAGGGACGCAATGAGCAGTTCTTC.

This chain connects TRBV5-5 to TRBJ1-5, with 9 bases that match TRBD1. The CDR3 length is 14 residues. J was trimmed by 5 bases and V by 3 bases; bases with no gene match: 3. Germline values: CDR1 SGHKS, CDR2 YYEKEE (reference sequence). The CDR3 nucleotides read TGTGCCAGCAGCTCCGGGACAGGGCATCAGCCCCAGCATTTT. Its translation: CASSSGTGHQPQHF.

This chain uses TRBV7-9 with TRBJ2-2; 8 bases fit TRBD1. After removal of 5 bases from V and 1 base from J, the junction contained 6 bases not matched to a gene. Germline CDR1 reads SEHNR; CDR2 reads FQNEAQ (reference sequence). CDR3 length: 16 amino acids. This CDR3 is CASSRRGQGNTGELFF. CDR3 in DNA: TGTGCCAGCAGCCGACGAGGACAGGGGAACACCGGGGAGCTGTTTTTT.

V gene TRBV30 combines with J gene TRBJ2-7, with D unclear. V was pared by 1 base and J by 3 bases, with 7 bases between. Germline values: CDR1 GTSNPN, CDR2 SVGIG (reference sequence). There are 12 residues in the CDR3. The CDR3 protein is CAWSDQDYEQYF. The CDR3 nucleotides read TGTGCCTGGAGTGATCAAGACTACGAGCAGTACTTC.

CDR3: CASSIASDPETQYF. CDR3 nucleotide sequence: TGTGCCAGCAGCATCGCTAGCGACCCAGAGACCCAGTACTTC. V is TRBV9 and J is TRBJ2-5; D perhaps matches TRBD2 (6 bases). The CDR3 has 14 residues. V was trimmed by 4 bases and J by 4 bases, leaving 14 bases between them. Germline loops: CDR1 SGDLS, CDR2 YYNGEE.

The chain employs TRBV2 and TRBJ1-1, with D tentatively TRBD1 (5 bases). This CDR3 is built from 15 residues. Per germline, CDR1 SNHLY and CDR2 FYNNEI. Trimming shortened V by 4 bases and J by 2 bases, and 14 bases separated the two germline ends. In nucleotides, the CDR3 is TGTGCCAGCAGTGGATTTGAGGGGCGCAACACTGAAGCTTTCTTT. Translating gives CASSGFEGRNTEAFF.

This rearrangement joins TRBV25-1 to TRBJ2-5; D unclear. Trimming stripped 0 bases from V and 3 bases from J, with 8 bases between. This CDR3 region has 14 residues. Germline V gives CDR1 MGHDK, CDR2 SYGVNS. CDR3 residues: CASSEYLAEETQYF. DNA of the CDR3: TGTGCCAGCAGTGAATATTTGGCAGAAGAGACCCAGTACTTC.

This sequence joins TRBV5-1 and TRBJ2-2, with unresolved D. The length of the CDR3 is 17 residues. V dropped 0 bases and J dropped 3 bases, with 15 bases sitting between them. Germline CDR1 and CDR2: SGHRS and YFSETQ. Written as DNA, the CDR3 is TGCGCCAGCAGCTTGGAGCTCCCCGCATACTACACCGGGGAGCTGTTTTTT. It is translated as CASSLELPAYYTGELFF.

There are a few counts of this clone. J is TRBJ1-2 and V is TRBV5-1, with 9 nucleotides matching TRBD1. CDR3 length equals 14 residues. The ends lost 0 bases at V and 10 bases at J; junction bases unmatched: 7. Germline-derived CDR1 and CDR2 are SGHRS and YFSETQ. The CDR3 sequence: CASSLARDRDFYTF. The CDR3, as DNA: TGCGCCAGCAGCTTGGCCCGGGACAGGGATTTCTACACCTTC. Full variable domain (outside the CDR3, taken from reference TRBV5-1 and TRBJ1-2): KAGVTQTPRYLIKTRGQQVTLSCSPISGHRSVSWYQQTPGQGLQFLFEYFSETQRNKGNFPGRFSGRQFSNSRSEMNVSTLELGDSALYLCASSLARDRDFYTFGSGTRLTVV.

J is TRBJ2-5 and V is TRBV13; 9 nucleotides match TRBD2. Germline CDR1 reads PRHDT; CDR2 reads FYEKMQ (reference sequence). Germline trimming cut 5 bases from V and 2 bases from J; bases unmatched to any gene: 6. This CDR3 is 15 amino acids long. The CDR3 coding sequence is TGTGCCAGCAGCCAAAAGCTAGCGGGGCAAGAGACCCAGTACTTC. Encoded protein: CASSQKLAGQETQYF.

The CDR3 loop reads CASSISRGQLAIQPQHF. CDR3 sequence (DNA): TGTGCCAGTAGTATTTCTAGGGGACAGTTGGCGATTCAGCCCCAGCATTTT. The chain has TRBV19 and TRBJ1-5, with 7 bases fitting TRBD1. Looked up from germline, CDR1 is LNHDA and CDR2 is SQIVND (reference sequence). CDR3 length: 17 residues. Trimming removed 3 bases from V and 6 bases from J; junction bases left unmatched: 14.

J is TRBJ1-1 and V is TRBV5-6, with D possibly matching TRBD1 (6 bases). The germline V and J ends were trimmed by 0 bases and 3 bases, with 21 bases remaining between them. The CDR3 contains 18 residues. Germline loops: CDR1 SGHDT, CDR2 YYEEEE. CDR3 sequence (DNA): TGTGCCAGCAGCTTGGGAGTGAGAAGGGGGAAGAGGGACACTGAAGCTTTCTTT. Protein product: CASSLGVRRGKRDTEAFF.

The chain couples TRBV6-6 to TRBJ2-7; tentative D call: TRBD1 (6 bases). The CDR3 loop spans 13 amino acids. V gave up 6 bases and J gave up 1 base, with 10 bases separating them. CDR1 is MNHNY and CDR2 is SVGAGI in the germline V gene (reference sequence). Here the CDR3 DNA reads TGTGCCAGCAGGGACGGACAGTCCTACGAGCAGTACTTC. It yields the protein CASRDGQSYEQYF.

This chain uses TRBV11-1 with TRBJ1-6, with D uncertain. The CDR3 totals 13 residues. CDR1 is SGHAT, CDR2 FQDESV, per germline (reference sequence). Between the trimmed V and J ends, which lost 0 bases and 8 bases, there was a span of 5 bases. CDR3 loop: CASSLALDSPLHF. CDR3 nucleotides: TGTGCCAGCAGCTTAGCGTTGGATTCACCCCTCCACTTT. Drawing the rest from reference TRBV11-1 and TRBJ1-6, the complete variable domain is EAEVAQSPRYKITEKSQAVAFWCDPISGHATLYWYRQILGQGPELLVQFQDESVVDDSQLPKDRFSAERLKGVDSTLKIQPAELGDSAMYLCASSLALDSPLHFGNGTRLTVT.

In this sample, this clone turned up a few times. This rearrangement joins TRBV7-9 to TRBJ2-1; 7 bases map to TRBD2. CDR1 SEHNR and CDR2 FQNEAQ come from the germline V gene (reference sequence). The V segment lost 5 bases and the J segment 5 bases; nucleotides outside the gene matches: 9. This CDR3 spans 15 amino acids. CDR3 residues: CASSDVQRGNNEQFF. CDR3 bases: TGTGCCAGCAGCGACGTCCAGCGGGGTAACAATGAGCAGTTCTTC.

V and J are TRBV4-2 and TRBJ1-4, with D possibly TRBD1 on 5 matching bases. V lost 6 bases and J lost 8, with 19 bases in between. Germline V gives CDR1 LGHNA, CDR2 YNFKEQ. The CDR3 length is 15 residues. The CDR3 here is CASSQSRAEPEKLFF. The CDR3 DNA reads TGTGCCAGCAGTCAATCCAGGGCCGAACCAGAAAAACTGTTTTTT.

This chain uses TRBV7-9 with TRBJ2-6; D not certain. The V end lost 5 bases, the J end lost 4 bases, and 9 bases lay between the germline ends. Germline V lookup: CDR1 SEHNR, CDR2 FQNEAQ (reference sequence). This CDR3 has 14 amino acids. CDR3 region: CASSLKAGANVLTF. CDR3 in DNA: TGTGCCAGCAGCCTAAAGGCCGGGGCCAACGTCCTGACTTTC.

This clone was observed a handful of times. This rearrangement joins TRBV19 to TRBJ2-6; TRBD2 is a possible D gene (6 bases). V lost 10 bases to trimming and J lost 2 bases, with 18 bases between them. The length of the CDR3 is 16 residues. Per germline, CDR1 LNHDA and CDR2 SQIVND (reference sequence). The DNA of the CDR3 is TGTGCCACCAAACTCGGGACTCCCACTGGGGCCAACGTCCTGACTTTC. This encodes CATKLGTPTGANVLTF.

This clone has more than one count but fewer than ten. Relative to the germline gene, one junction end is altered; a read error may explain this. The chain couples TRBV7-3 to TRBJ2-2, with D hard to call. From germline, CDR1 is SGHTA and CDR2 FQGTGA. The CDR3 spans 12 residues. As DNA, the CDR3 is TGTGCCAGCAGCTCGAAAACCGGGGAGCTGTTTTTT. This sequence encodes CASSSKTGELFF.

The CDR3 region has the DNA TGTGCCACCACCGAAGAGGGCAGCCCCCAAGAGACCCAGTACTTC. Protein sequence: CATTEEGSPQETQYF. The chain recombines TRBV6-5 with TRBJ2-5; a weak D match, TRBD2 (5 bases). CDR3 length: 15 residues. Germline V gene data show CDR1 as MNHEY and CDR2 as SVGAGI. Trimming pared 10 bases from V and 1 base from J, leaving 19 bases between.

The gene calls are TRBV4-1 and TRBJ2-5, with D possibly matching TRBD2 (7 bases). This CDR3 contains 15 residues. V was cut by 2 bases and J by 4 bases, with 14 bases left in between. Germline V gives CDR1 MGHRA, CDR2 YSYEKL. CDR3 nucleotide sequence: TGCGCCAGCAGCCAACGAGGGGGGGCCGGAGAGACCCAGTACTTC. Protein product: CASSQRGGAGETQYF.